This T cell receptor (beta chain) came from a study of graft-versus-host responses after intestinal transplantation. For the study at large: Induction with anti-thymocyte globulin, then tacrolimus and steroids for about 3 years, was given to all recipients. Study findings and constraints: Peak circulating GvH clone levels were associated with early post-transplant HvG declines.

Measured with immunoSEQ multiplex PCR; TCRdb has only the in-frame clones, and not every one. The table lists roughly 100,000 clones, 93% of them singletons. Notes on this clone: As yet, its antigen is unknown.

Trimming removed 4 bases from V and 2 bases from J, with 10 bases in between. Germline loops: CDR1 MNHEY, CDR2 SMNVEV (reference sequence). The CDR3 extends over 14 amino acids. This sequence was found in a human donor who received an intestinal transplant. This chain connects TRBV27 to TRBJ2-3, with no clear D. The sequencing used unstimulated CD8+ T cells sorted from spleen or lymph node cells, collected before intestinal transplant. The CDR3 sequence is CASSWAGTTDTQYF. The CDR3 bases are TGTGCCAGCAGTTGGGCAGGTACCACAGATACGCAGTATTTT.